The 15 T cell receptor beta chains presented below share a single source sample, sequenced in a study of PD-1 blockade in classical Hodgkin lymphoma. Only in-frame clones appear in the TCRdb table, and some are missing; sequencing was by immunoSEQ multiplex PCR. The table records over 6,500 clones, around four fifths of them present only once. With no exception, relapse followed autologous stem cell transplantation in all patients, and brentuximab vedotin exposure varied. Sequenced here: peripheral blood mononuclear cells (PBMCs), sampled at baseline. These TCRs come from a human donor with classical Hodgkin lymphoma.

The V gene is TRBV6-5, the J gene TRBJ1-1; D unclear. V gave up 4 bases and J gave up 0 bases, with 9 bases separating them. CDR3 length: 14 residues. Looked up from germline, CDR1 is MNHEY and CDR2 is SVGAGI. The CDR3 reads CASSSFRVNTEAFF. The CDR3 DNA reads TGTGCCAGCAGTTCCTTCCGGGTGAACACTGAAGCTTTCTTT.

This clone appeared a few times. The gene calls are TRBV7-9 and TRBJ1-5; D is possibly TRBD1 (5 bases). Germline CDR1 and CDR2: SEHNR and FQNEAQ (reference sequence). This CDR3 spans 17 amino acids. V lost 1 base, J lost 4 bases, and 17 bases lay in between. The CDR3 coding sequence is TGTGCCAGCAGCTTAGGAATGGGTCGCAGGGAGAATCAGCCCCAGCATTTT. Translated, it gives CASSLGMGRRENQPQHF.

The V call is TRBV13, the J call TRBJ2-1, with 9 bases aligning to TRBD1. The CDR3 totals 14 residues. CDR1 and CDR2 (germline): PRHDT, FYEKMQ (reference sequence). Trimming took 4 bases from V and 14 from J; bases not matched to a gene: 12. CDR3 coding DNA: TGTGCCAGCAGCTACGAGGGACAGGGAAAGGTTGAGTTCTTC. Translated, it gives CASSYEGQGKVEFF. The variable domain in full, completed from reference TRBV13 and TRBJ2-1, reads AAGVIQSPRHLIKEKRETATLKCYPIPRHDTVYWYQQGPGQDPQFLISFYEKMQSDKGSIPDRFSAQQFSDYHSELNMSSLELGDSALYFCASSYEGQGKVEFFGPGTRLTVL.

This clone was picked up a small number of times. V is TRBV9 and J is TRBJ1-1; TRBD1 is a possible D gene (5 bases). CDR1 is SGDLS, CDR2 YYNGEE, per germline. The germline V and J ends were trimmed by 3 bases and 6 bases, with 15 bases remaining between them. The CDR3 contains 14 residues. CDR3 sequence reads: CASSADSSWSEAFF. For the CDR3, the DNA is TGTGCCAGCAGCGCAGACAGTTCATGGTCTGAAGCTTTCTTT.

This chain uses TRBV30 with TRBJ1-2, with D hard to call. Germline values: CDR1 GTSNPN, CDR2 SVGIG (reference sequence). The V end lost 0 bases, the J end lost 7 bases, and 12 bases lay between the germline ends. This CDR3 is 13 amino acids long. CDR3 residues: CAWSVFGGLGYTF. CDR3 sequence (DNA): TGTGCCTGGAGTGTCTTCGGAGGGCTTGGCTACACCTTC.

The rearrangement joins TRBV7-8 to TRBJ1-2; 8 positions agree with TRBD1. With V trimmed by 0 bases and J by 4 bases, 4 bases remained unmatched. CDR1 and CDR2 from the germline V gene are SGHVS and FQNEAQ. This CDR3 is built from 15 residues. The CDR3 coding sequence is TGTGCCAGCAGCTTAGCGGACAGGGCCTCCTATGGCTACACCTTC. Its protein product is CASSLADRASYGYTF.

In this sample, this clone turned up a few times. The chain combines TRBV27 with TRBJ2-7; D is possibly TRBD1 (6 bases). Trimming pared 2 bases from V and 7 bases from J, leaving 15 bases between. In germline, CDR1 is MNHEY, CDR2 SMNVEV (reference sequence). This CDR3 has 14 residues. The CDR3 spells CASSLRFRGGEQYF. As DNA, the CDR3 is TGTGCCAGCAGTTTAAGGTTCAGGGGTGGTGAGCAGTACTTC.

The genes are TRBV2 and TRBJ2-1; 8 nucleotides line up with TRBD1. The V gene end was trimmed by 8 bases and the J gene end by 0 bases; junction bases not matched to a gene: 9. Per germline, CDR1 SNHLY and CDR2 FYNNEI. This CDR3 contains 16 residues. CDR3 region: CASRRTGISSYNEQFF. In DNA, the CDR3 is TGTGCCAGCCGCAGGACAGGGATAAGCTCCTACAATGAGCAGTTCTTC.

This chain links TRBV7-2 with TRBJ1-2; TRBD1 is a possible D gene (5 bases). Trimming pared 2 bases from V and 6 bases from J, leaving 19 bases between. CDR3 length: 16 residues. Per germline, CDR1 SGHTA and CDR2 FQGNSA. The CDR3, as DNA: TGTGCCAGCAGCTTAAGAGTAGGAGGAAAAGGGGATGGCTACACCTTC. Protein: CASSLRVGGKGDGYTF.

This chain connects TRBV4-3 to TRBJ2-3; TRBD2 matches 10 bases. V trimming: 1 base; J trimming: 3 bases; junction bases outside the gene matches: 4. The germline CDR1 and CDR2 sequences are LGHNA and YSLEER. The CDR3 is 16 amino acids. The CDR3 coding sequence is TGCGCCAGCAGCCAAGCGATAGCGGGAGGTACAGATACGCAGTATTTT. It codes for CASSQAIAGGTDTQYF.

With respect to this clone: An end of the junction does not agree with germline; a read error may underlie this. The rearrangement joins TRBV19 to TRBJ1-2, with D possibly being TRBD1 (6 bases). This CDR3 spans 12 amino acids. The germline V gene has CDR1 LNHDA and CDR2 SQIVND (reference sequence). The DNA of the CDR3 is TGTGCCAGTAGTATAAGAGGGGGAAGCCAGGCCTTC. Protein sequence: CASSIRGGSQAF.

CDR3 nucleotides: TGTGCCAGCAGCCAGGGGGGGGGCTCGGGTGAGCAGTTCTTC. Its translation is CASSQGGGSGEQFF. J is TRBJ2-1 and V is TRBV7-8; D may correspond to TRBD1 or TRBD2 (7 bases each). V lost 5 bases and J lost 9, with 17 bases in between. Germline lookup yields CDR1 SGHVS and CDR2 FQNEAQ. The CDR3 is 14 residues long.

The rearrangement uses TRBV7-9 and TRBJ1-2; a weak D match, TRBD1 (5 bases). The CDR3 runs to 13 residues. Trimming pared 3 bases from V and 3 bases from J, leaving 8 bases between. Germline V gene sequence: CDR1 SEHNR, CDR2 FQNEAQ (reference sequence). The CDR3 nucleotides read TGTGCCAGCAGCTTCAGGGCTTACTATGGCTACACCTTC. Protein sequence: CASSFRAYYGYTF.

This CDR3 reads CAWSGDRLSYEQYF. In DNA, the CDR3 is TGTGCCTGGAGCGGGGACAGGCTATCCTACGAGCAGTACTTC. The chain joins TRBV30 to TRBJ2-5; 8 bases are a match to TRBD1. The J call is in doubt because the DNA end fits TRBJ2-7 better. Per the germline V gene, CDR1 is GTSNPN and CDR2 is SVGIG (reference sequence). The CDR3 is 14 residues long.

The chain recombines TRBV7-2 with TRBJ2-3; D is unresolved. The V gene's germline CDR1 is SGHTA and CDR2 FQGNSA. Deletions cut 4 bases from V and 2 bases from J, with 4 bases between. The CDR3 spans 12 residues. DNA for the CDR3: TGTGCCAGCAGCTCCTCCACAGATACGCAGTATTTT. Its protein is CASSSSTDTQYF.